This T cell receptor (beta chain) is from a study of blood T cell repertoires in COVID-19. Study in general: From T cells, B-cell-depleted T cells, or PBMCs came the material, which was cDNA or gDNA.

V lost 2 bases and J 4 bases, leaving 12 bases between the germline ends. The length of the CDR3 is 15 residues. Germline loops: CDR1 MNHNY, CDR2 SVGAGI (reference sequence). This clone was picked up a small number of times. Sequencing used immunoSEQ multiplex PCR; TCRdb keeps in-frame clones, though not all of them. The table includes around 200,000 clones, more than 75% detected once. The sequenced material came from peripheral blood. The receptor comes from a woman between 18 and 30 years old who had recovered from COVID-19. This chain joins TRBV6-6 and TRBJ1-5, with D possibly matching TRBD1 (6 bases). The CDR3 bases are TGTGCCAGCAGTTACGGGGACACGCAGAATCAGCCCCAGCATTTT. This sequence encodes CASSYGDTQNQPQHF.